The 8 T cell receptor beta chains below all came from one sample that was sequenced in a study of cytomegalovirus exposure and HLA in healthy donors. Here immunoSEQ multiplex PCR was the method, and the copy in TCRdb shows in-frame clones only, minus some. The sample has 200,000 to 300,000 clones, approximately 83% seen once. Sequenced input: PBMCs. The receptor source for this set is a woman in her twenties or thirties in good health and CMV-seropositive.

This clone was seen repeatedly, ten times or more. V gene TRBV2 combines with J gene TRBJ2-7; D is uncertain. Per germline, CDR1 SNHLY and CDR2 FYNNEI. Trimming removed 6 bases from V and 0 bases from J, with 9 bases in between. This CDR3 comprises 13 residues. The chain's CDR3 is CASRASPSYEQYF. The CDR3 DNA reads as TGTGCCAGCAGAGCAAGCCCCTCCTACGAGCAGTACTTC.

The chain recombines TRBV6-5 with TRBJ2-1; D is possibly TRBD1 (5 bases). V dropped 6 bases and J dropped 5 bases, with 17 bases sitting between them. The CDR3 spans 15 residues. Germline-derived CDR1 and CDR2 are MNHEY and SVGAGI. The CDR3 DNA follows: TGTGCCAGCAGACCCGGACAACCCGGCAACAATGAGCAGTTCTTC. Protein product: CASRPGQPGNNEQFF.

This clone has just one count. The chain links TRBV29-1 to TRBJ2-7; D gene uncertain. Germline V gene data show CDR1 as SQVTM and CDR2 as ANQGSEA. V lost 5 bases, J lost 1 base, and 12 bases lay in between. The CDR3 sequence is 13 residues long. The CDR3 spells CSVINSWSYEQYF. DNA for the CDR3: TGCAGCGTTATCAATAGCTGGTCCTACGAGCAGTACTTC.

V usage is TRBV19 and J usage is TRBJ2-1, with 11 bases fitting TRBD2. CDR1 LNHDA and CDR2 SQIVND come from the germline V gene (reference sequence). With V trimmed by 4 bases and J by 6 bases, 17 bases remained unmatched. This CDR3 region has 19 residues. The CDR3 region is CASSRPTGRRLAGFNEQFF. In DNA, the CDR3 is TGTGCCAGTAGTAGACCGACAGGCCGAAGACTAGCGGGATTCAATGAGCAGTTCTTC.

This clone has just one count. This rearrangement joins TRBV11-3 to TRBJ2-3, with 9 bases aligning to TRBD2. The CDR3 length is 16 residues. V lost 0 bases to trimming and J lost 6 bases; unmatched junction nucleotides: 7. In germline, CDR1 is SGHNT, CDR2 YENEEA. The chain's CDR3 is CASSLDLAGGVDTQYF. The CDR3 nucleotides are TGTGCCAGCAGCTTAGATCTCGCGGGAGGGGTGGATACGCAGTATTTT.

The V and J genes are TRBV27 and TRBJ2-7; the D gene is possibly TRBD2 (6 bases). Germline assignment: CDR1 MNHEY and CDR2 SMNVEV (reference sequence). The CDR3 is made up of 15 amino acids. V dropped 2 bases and J dropped 4 bases, with 15 bases sitting between them. CDR3 loop: CASSLPGTPRYEQYF. DNA of the CDR3: TGTGCCAGCAGTTTACCCGGGACTCCAAGGTACGAGCAGTACTTC.

This chain connects TRBV11-3 to TRBJ2-5, with 9 bases that match TRBD2. V shed 8 bases and J 4 bases; nucleotides not matched to a gene: 11. There are 15 residues in the CDR3. From germline, CDR1 is SGHNT and CDR2 YENEEA. CDR3 sequence (DNA): TGTGCCAGCGGGAAGAGGGCGGGAGGGTCAGAGACCCAGTACTTC. This gives the protein CASGKRAGGSETQYF.

The chain is built from TRBV6-1 and TRBJ1-1, with 8 bases that match TRBD1. The V gene's germline CDR1 is MNHNS and CDR2 SASEGT. The CDR3 is 11 residues long. Losses at the gene ends were 7 bases for V and 7 bases for J; bases not matched to a gene: 2. CDR3 sequence: CASIGQGEAFF. The CDR3 nucleotides are TGTGCCAGCATAGGACAGGGTGAAGCTTTCTTT.